What follows are 6 T cell receptor beta chains derived from one specimen sequenced in a study of early T cells in non-severe SARS-CoV-2 infection. TCRdb fed the 5' RACE reads into MiXCR, producing one record per CDR3 protein. The sample records about 35,000 distinct CDR3 sequences, roughly 4.5% being singletons. The sequencing input was whole blood. The receptors derive from an adult who was a healthcare worker with PCR-confirmed SARS-CoV-2 infection or an uninfected control (not recorded which).

This clonotype was found many times. In DNA, the CDR3 is TGTGCCAGCAGTCCTAGCGGGATAGTCTCCTACAATGAGCAGTTCTTC. Translation: CASSPSGIVSYNEQFF. This chain connects TRBV12-3 or TRBV12-4 to TRBJ2-1, with TRBD2 matching 9 bases. V was pared by 5 bases and J by 0 bases, with 5 bases of the junction left unmatched. The CDR3 totals 16 residues.

The J gene is TRBJ2-7, the V gene TRBV29-1, with 10 bases fitting TRBD2. The CDR3 is 14 residues long. Germline CDR1 SQVTM, CDR2 ANQGSEA. The V segment lost 2 bases and the J segment 4 bases; nucleotides outside the gene matches: 5. CDR3 region: CSVETQREGYEQYF. DNA for the CDR3: TGCAGCGTTGAAACCCAGCGGGAGGGATACGAGCAGTACTTC.

In its sample, this clonotype was seen many times. The J gene is TRBJ2-1, the V gene TRBV10-3; 9 bases line up with TRBD2. CDR1 ENHRY and CDR2 SYGVKD come from the germline V gene. This CDR3 has 15 amino acids. Germline trimming cut 3 bases from V and 9 bases from J; bases unmatched to any gene: 9. CDR3 residues: CAISELGLASGEQFF. CDR3 DNA sequence: TGTGCCATCAGTGAATTGGGACTAGCAAGTGGTGAGCAGTTCTTC.

This clonotype has at least ten counts. The chain employs TRBV7-2 and TRBJ1-1; maybe TRBD1 (5 bases). Germline-derived CDR1 and CDR2 are SGHTA and FQGNSA. Trimming left V 3 bases short and J 1 base short, with 12 bases between. There are 15 residues in the CDR3. The CDR3: CASSLGGGTNTEAFF. The CDR3 bases are TGTGCCAGCAGCTTGGGGGGAGGGACGAACACTGAAGCTTTCTTT.

This clonotype was recorded at least ten times. This rearrangement joins TRBV18 to TRBJ2-7; 7 bases are a match to TRBD1. Germline CDR1 reads KGHSH; CDR2 reads LQKENI. The CDR3 contains 12 residues. J lost 9 bases, V lost 3 bases, and 5 bases had no gene match. CDR3 sequence: CASSPDRSAQYF. The CDR3 DNA is TGTGCCAGCTCACCGGACAGGTCGGCGCAGTACTTC.

This clonotype was observed many times. The chain joins TRBV5-1 to TRBJ1-4; 10 bases agree with TRBD1. Trimming at V came to 6 bases and at J to 6 bases, leaving 5 bases not matched to a gene. This CDR3 is built from 14 residues. CDR1 is SGHRS, CDR2 YFSETQ, per germline. The CDR3 sequence: CASTLGQGYEKLFF. The CDR3 region has the DNA TGCGCCAGCACTTTGGGACAGGGGTATGAAAAACTGTTTTTT.